The clone carrying this TCR beta chain was picked up one time. Its target is not known. The V segment lost 3 bases and the J segment 9 bases; nucleotides outside the gene matches: 10. Germline CDR1 reads SGHRS; CDR2 reads YFSETQ. The CDR3 is made up of 16 amino acids. This record comes from a study of blood T cells in healthy people across ages. A J-beta primer mix and a sample-barcoded 5' primer were used in a second PCR of about 7 to 12 cycles. Per sample, CDR3-containing paired-end reads numbered at least 2.5 million. TCRdb processed the 5' RACE reads anew with MiXCR; each CDR3 protein has one entry. Of 1.5 million to 2 million distinct CDR3 sequences listed, roughly 49% are singletons. Study-wide results and caveats: The study found more naive CD4+ cells and higher diversity in long-lived than aged donors.

The sample consisted of blood. The clonotype comes from a woman in her thirties or forties in good health. V gene TRBV5-1 combines with J gene TRBJ2-1; 12 bases are shared with TRBD2. CDR3 residues: CASSSTSGGPRGEQFF. In DNA form, the CDR3 reads TGCGCCAGCAGCTCTACTAGCGGGGGGCCGAGGGGTGAGCAGTTCTTC.